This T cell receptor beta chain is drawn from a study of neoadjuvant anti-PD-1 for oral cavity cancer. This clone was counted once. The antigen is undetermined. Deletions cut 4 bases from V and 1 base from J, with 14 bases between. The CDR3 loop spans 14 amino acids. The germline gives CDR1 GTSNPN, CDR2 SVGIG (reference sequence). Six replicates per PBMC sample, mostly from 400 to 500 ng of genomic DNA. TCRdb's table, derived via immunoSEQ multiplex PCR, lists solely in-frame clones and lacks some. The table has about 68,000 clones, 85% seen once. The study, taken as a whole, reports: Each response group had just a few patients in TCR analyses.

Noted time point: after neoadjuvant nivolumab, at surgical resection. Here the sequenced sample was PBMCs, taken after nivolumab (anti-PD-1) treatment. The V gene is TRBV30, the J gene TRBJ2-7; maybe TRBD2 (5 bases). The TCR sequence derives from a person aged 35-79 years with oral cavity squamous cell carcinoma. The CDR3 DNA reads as TGTGCCTGGACCACGGGAATCGGATCCTACGAGCAGTACTTC. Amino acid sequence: CAWTTGIGSYEQYF.